This TCR beta chain was recovered during a study of blood T cell repertoires in COVID-19. Study as a whole: The samples span acute and convalescent COVID-19 from the United States, Italy and Spain.

Two consecutive negative NP/OP PCR tests, clearance, or resolved symptoms defined Cohort 3 recovery. The authors' processing: Reference gene primers were amplified, and this amplification served to estimate nucleated cell counts. TCRdb's table, derived via immunoSEQ multiplex PCR, lists solely in-frame clones and lacks some. The V and J calls and clone size come from that table; D and trimming were worked out from the DNA. The table shows about 180,000 clones, with 86% occurring only once. Trimming left V 5 bases short and J 4 bases short, with 3 bases between. The CDR3 runs to 11 residues. Germline loops: CDR1 SGHVS, CDR2 FQNEAQ.

The chain joins TRBV7-8 to TRBJ2-1, with no clear D. Sequenced input: PBMCs or T cells enriched from blood (not recorded which). The source is a woman under 40 who had recovered from COVID-19. CDR3 in DNA: TGTGCCAGCAGCACATACAATGAGCAGTTCTTC. Encoded protein: CASSTYNEQFF.